This passage covers 18 T cell receptor beta chains from one sample sequenced in a study of T-cell memory formation after mild COVID-19. One entry per CDR3 protein, called by TCRdb with MiXCR from the 5' RACE reads. Of 65,000 to 100,000 distinct CDR3 sequences listed, 10% to 15% are singletons. The sequenced material came from PBMCs or a T cell subset sorted from them (not recorded which). The receptors originated from a young man who had mild COVID-19 (a few samples of this study predate the infection). Cell type and time point are not known.

This clonotype appeared a few times. This rearrangement joins TRBV27 to TRBJ1-5; D remains ambiguous. CDR1 and CDR2 (germline): MNHEY, SMNVEV (reference sequence). Between the trimmed V and J ends, which lost 3 bases and 7 bases, there was a span of 10 bases. This CDR3 is 13 amino acids long. The CDR3 loop is CASSFLGSQPQHF. The CDR3 coding sequence is TGTGCCAGCAGTTTCTTGGGGAGCCAGCCCCAGCATTTT.

This clonotype showed up just a few times. The chain couples TRBV6-5 to TRBJ2-2; D is uncertain. V was trimmed by 2 bases and J by 0 bases, leaving 7 bases between them. The CDR3 consists of 15 residues. Germline V gene data show CDR1 as MNHEY and CDR2 as SVGAGI. CDR3 in amino acids: CASSYHTTNTGELFF. The CDR3 DNA reads as TGTGCCAGCAGTTACCACACAACGAACACCGGGGAGCTGTTTTTT.

This clonotype came up many times. The rearrangement links TRBV7-9 to TRBJ2-2; D possibly corresponds to TRBD1 (6 bases). The CDR3 contains 14 residues. The V end lost 6 bases, the J end lost 2 bases, and 10 bases lay between the germline ends. The germline CDR1 and CDR2 sequences are SEHNR and FQNEAQ (reference sequence). In DNA, the CDR3 is TGTGCCAGCAGAGACAGGAAAAACACCGGGGAGCTGTTTTTT. This gives the protein CASRDRKNTGELFF.

This clonotype was seen only a few times. This chain uses TRBV15 with TRBJ1-4; 7 bases agree with TRBD1. J was trimmed by 5 bases and V by 0 bases; bases with no gene match: 0. The length of the CDR3 is 14 residues. From germline, CDR1 is LNHNV and CDR2 YYDKDF (reference sequence). The CDR3 DNA sequence: TGTGCCACCAGCAGAGAAGGGGGCAATGAAAAACTGTTTTTT. Protein sequence: CATSREGGNEKLFF. Full variable domain (remainder filled in from reference TRBV15 and TRBJ1-4): DAMVIQNPRYQVTQFGKPVTLSCSQTLNHNVMYWYQQKSSQAPKLLFHYYDKDFNNEADTPDNFQSRRPNTSFCFLDIRSPGLGDTAMYLCATSREGGNEKLFFGSGTQLSVL.

V and J are TRBV12-5 and TRBJ1-1; D is possibly TRBD1 (6 bases). Germline CDR1 LGHNT, CDR2 FRNRAP. V was cut by 1 base and J by 1 base, with 7 bases left in between. The CDR3 runs to 14 residues. Written as DNA, the CDR3 is TGTGCTAGTGGTTTGGGCAGGGGGAACACTGAAGCTTTCTTT. Translation gives CASGLGRGNTEAFF.

The CDR3 spells CASSSRLGQGGTEAFF. The CDR3 region has the DNA TGCGCCAGCAGCTCGCGCCTGGGACAGGGCGGGACTGAAGCTTTCTTT. J is TRBJ1-1 and V is TRBV5-1; 9 bases fit TRBD1. CDR1 is SGHRS and CDR2 is YFSETQ in the germline V gene. Losses at the gene ends were 3 bases for V and 5 bases for J; bases not matched to a gene: 11. The CDR3 is made up of 16 amino acids.

This rearrangement joins TRBV7-9 to TRBJ2-7, with D possibly matching TRBD2 (6 bases). The CDR3 loop spans 14 amino acids. The germline V gene encodes CDR1 SEHNR and CDR2 FQNEAQ (reference sequence). Trimming cost V 1 base and J 3 bases, with 10 bases left between them. The DNA for the CDR3 is TGTGCCAGCAGCTTAGGCGGGGACGTCTACGAGCAGTACTTC. It encodes CASSLGGDVYEQYF.

This clonotype has ten or more counts. The chain recombines TRBV4-1 with TRBJ2-2; the D is unclear. CDR3 size: 11 residues. V gave up 0 bases and J gave up 9 bases, with 2 bases separating them. Germline V CDR1 and CDR2: MGHRA, YSYEKL. The CDR3: CASSQDWELFF. Here the CDR3 DNA reads TGCGCCAGCAGCCAAGATTGGGAGCTGTTTTTT.

This clonotype showed up just a few times. V usage is TRBV7-6 and J usage is TRBJ2-1; 8 nucleotides line up with TRBD2. The CDR3 is made up of 15 amino acids. The J segment lost 3 bases and the V segment lost 10 bases, leaving 11 bases of the junction unmatched. The germline gives CDR1 SGHVS, CDR2 FNYEAQ. The CDR3 nucleotides are TGTGCCATCTCGAGGTGGAGCGGGGGCTACAATGAGCAGTTCTTC. It translates to CAISRWSGGYNEQFF.

This clonotype was counted between two and nine times. The chain couples TRBV20-1 to TRBJ2-3, with 11 bases identical to TRBD2. There are 15 residues in the CDR3. With V trimmed by 6 bases and J by 3 bases, 8 bases remained unmatched. Germline CDR1 and CDR2: DFQATT and SNEGSKA (reference sequence). The CDR3 sequence is CSASTSGRATDTQYF. Here the CDR3 DNA reads TGCAGTGCGTCCACTAGCGGGAGAGCTACAGATACGCAGTATTTT.

In this sample, this clonotype turned up a few times. CDR3 nucleotides: TGTGCCAGCAGTTACTCGATGTCCGTGGACGGGAGCACAGATACGCAGTATTTT. It codes for CASSYSMSVDGSTDTQYF. The gene calls are TRBV6-2 or TRBV6-3 and TRBJ2-3; unclear D gene. The V end lost 0 bases, the J end lost 0 bases, and 16 bases lay between the germline ends. Germline V gene sequence: CDR1 MNHEY, CDR2 SVGEGT. CDR3 size: 18 residues.

Remarks on this clonotype: The junction shows a germline mismatch at one end, possibly a read error. The J gene is TRBJ2-2, the V gene TRBV29-1; tentative D call: TRBD1 (6 bases). This CDR3 comprises 13 residues. Germline V gives CDR1 SQVTM, CDR2 ANQGSEA. The CDR3 DNA reads TGCAGCGTTGAAGACAGGGGCACCGGGGAGTTGTTTTTT. It is translated as CSVEDRGTGELFF.

V is TRBV5-1 and J is TRBJ1-4; D not certain. The CDR3 has 14 amino acids. The V and J ends lost 0 bases and 4 bases respectively, with 7 bases between them. Looked up from germline, CDR1 is SGHRS and CDR2 is YFSETQ. The chain's CDR3 is CASSLGMDNEKLFF. The CDR3 DNA reads as TGCGCCAGCAGCTTGGGCATGGATAATGAAAAACTGTTTTTT.

The chain's CDR3 is CASSQVVGNQETQYF. The CDR3 DNA reads TGCGCCAGCAGCCAAGTCGTGGGAAACCAAGAGACCCAGTACTTC. The V and J genes are TRBV4-1 and TRBJ2-5, with unresolved D. The germline V gene has CDR1 MGHRA and CDR2 YSYEKL. The ends were cut back, 1 base at V and 0 bases at J, with 9 bases in the middle. The CDR3 is made up of 15 amino acids.

This clonotype was recorded a few times. The chain links TRBV20-1 to TRBJ2-3; TRBD2 aligns across 8 bases. Per germline, CDR1 DFQATT and CDR2 SNEGSKA (reference sequence). J lost 1 base, V lost 3 bases, and 6 bases had no gene match. The CDR3 sequence is 15 residues long. CDR3 protein: CSASGGEIRTDTQYF. CDR3 nucleotide sequence: TGCAGTGCTAGCGGGGGGGAGATCCGCACAGATACGCAGTATTTT.

This clonotype was seen a few times. The chain links TRBV5-1 to TRBJ2-7, with 12 bases matching TRBD1. Germline loops: CDR1 SGHRS, CDR2 YFSETQ. The V segment lost 4 bases and the J segment 1 base; nucleotides outside the gene matches: 9. CDR3 length: 17 residues. In DNA form, the CDR3 reads TGCGCCAGCAGCCCCGGGACAGGGGGCGTAGGGTCCTACGAGCAGTACTTC. This gives the protein CASSPGTGGVGSYEQYF.

This clonotype occurred a few times. This sequence joins TRBV12-5 and TRBJ2-5, with TRBD1 as a possible D gene (5 bases). The germline V and J ends were trimmed by 0 bases and 1 base, with 9 bases remaining between them. CDR1 and CDR2 from the germline V gene are LGHNT and FRNRAP. This CDR3 has 15 amino acids. CDR3 amino acids: CASGLVGRAQETQYF. In DNA form, the CDR3 reads TGTGCTAGTGGTTTGGTAGGCAGGGCCCAAGAGACCCAGTACTTC.

V and J are TRBV4-2 and TRBJ2-7; no reliable D call. Germline V lookup: CDR1 LGHNA, CDR2 YNFKEQ. The CDR3 runs 13 residues. V shed 0 bases and J shed 3 bases, with 6 bases lying between them. The CDR3 here is CASSQDQYYEQYV. The CDR3 coding sequence is TGTGCCAGCAGCCAAGACCAGTACTACGAGCAGTACGTC.